The 11 T cell receptor beta chains in this list originate from one sample, sequenced in a study of STAT3 mutations in large granular lymphocyte leukemia. Repertoires were generated with immunoSEQ multiplex PCR, while TCRdb's copy carries only in-frame clones and drops some. The repertoire consists of more than 1,500 clones, with 62% occurring once and the leading ten covering around three quarters. Study outcomes and limitations: Every T-LGLL patient had at least one immunodominant TCRbeta clonotype.

Their antigens are not known. The sample comprised peripheral blood mononuclear cells. All receptors derive from a man aged 55 to 70 with T-cell large granular lymphocyte leukemia. Some clones in this sample may be carry-over from other donors' samples.

This clone appeared a few times. The chain combines TRBV20-1 with TRBJ1-2, with a tentative D call TRBD1 (5 bases). The V and J ends lost 5 bases and 7 bases respectively, with 11 bases between them. Germline CDR1 reads DFQATT; CDR2 reads SNEGSKA (reference sequence). The CDR3 length is 11 residues. The CDR3 is CSASDSGGYTF. CDR3 in DNA: TGCAGTGCTTCCGACAGTGGTGGCTACACCTTC.

This sequence joins TRBV29-1 and TRBJ2-5; maybe TRBD2 (5 bases). Germline V gene lookup returns CDR1 SQVTM and CDR2 ANQGSEA. V lost 4 bases and J 6 bases, leaving 12 bases between the germline ends. The CDR3 loop spans 12 amino acids. The CDR3 DNA sequence: TGCAGCGTTGCTCCGGGGTCTAAGACCCAGTACTTC. Amino acids: CSVAPGSKTQYF.

J is TRBJ1-5 and V is TRBV19; no reliable D call. Trimming cost V 0 bases and J 1 base, with 7 bases left between them. CDR3 length: 15 amino acids. In germline, CDR1 is LNHDA, CDR2 SQIVND (reference sequence). DNA of the CDR3: TGTGCCAGTAGTATAGACTCGAGGAGCAATCAGCCCCAGCATTTT. Its translation: CASSIDSRSNQPQHF. Full variable domain (rest looked up from reference TRBV19 and TRBJ1-5): DGGITQSPKYLFRKEGQNVTLSCEQNLNHDAMYWYRQDPGQGLRLIYYSQIVNDFQKGDIAEGYSVSREKKESFPLTVTSAQKNPTAFYLCASSIDSRSNQPQHFGDGTRLSIL.

This clone was detected only a few times. CDR3 residues: CASREGDSPLHF. The CDR3 DNA reads as TGTGCCAGCAGGGAAGGGGATTCACCCCTCCACTTT. The V and J genes are TRBV4-2 and TRBJ1-6, with TRBD1 as a possible D gene (5 bases). Germline V gene sequence: CDR1 LGHNA, CDR2 YNFKEQ. V was pared by 6 bases and J by 8 bases, with 8 bases between. CDR3 length equals 12 residues.

The table lists this clone with a few counts. The chain uses TRBV5-4 and TRBJ2-7; D might be TRBD1 or TRBD2, each matching 5 bases. This CDR3 is built from 14 residues. The germline V and J ends were trimmed by 0 bases and 3 bases, with 10 bases remaining between them. Germline CDR1 SGHNT, CDR2 YYREEE (reference sequence). The CDR3 coding sequence is TGTGCCAGCAGCTTGGGTGGGACCTACTACGAGCAGTACTTC. Translating gives CASSLGGTYYEQYF.

The chain recombines TRBV5-1 with TRBJ2-1, with 10 nucleotides matching TRBD2. Germline CDR1 is SGHRS and CDR2 is YFSETQ. After removal of 0 bases from V and 6 bases from J, the junction contained 0 bases not matched to a gene. This CDR3 spans 14 amino acids. CDR3 sequence: CASSLGTSGNEQFF. The CDR3, as DNA: TGCGCCAGCAGCTTGGGGACTAGCGGCAATGAGCAGTTCTTC.

This chain joins TRBV4-2 and TRBJ2-7; D gene uncertain. Germline CDR1 is LGHNA and CDR2 is YNFKEQ. Trimming cost V 5 bases and J 2 bases, with 16 bases left between them. CDR3 length: 15 residues. CDR3 sequence: CASSNDLMGPYEQYF. In DNA, the CDR3 is TGTGCCAGCAGCAACGACCTCATGGGCCCCTACGAGCAGTACTTC.

This chain joins TRBV5-4 and TRBJ2-7; no definite D call. Germline V lookup: CDR1 SGHNT, CDR2 YYREEE (reference sequence). V lost 6 bases and J 3 bases, leaving 10 bases between the germline ends. The CDR3 covers 12 residues. The CDR3 reads CASITDHYEQYF. The CDR3 DNA reads TGTGCCAGCATCACGGACCACTACGAGCAGTACTTC.

The V gene is TRBV5-1, the J gene TRBJ1-5, with D possibly TRBD1 on 6 matching bases. Trimming stripped 4 bases from V and 4 bases from J, with 12 bases between. The V gene's germline CDR1 is SGHRS and CDR2 YFSETQ. The CDR3 sequence is 14 residues long. CDR3 sequence (DNA): TGCGCCAGCAGCCTAACAACAGGGAATCAGCCCCAGCATTTT. Translated, it gives CASSLTTGNQPQHF. Supplemented by reference TRBV5-1 and TRBJ1-5, the full variable domain reads KAGVTQTPRYLIKTRGQQVTLSCSPISGHRSVSWYQQTPGQGLQFLFEYFSETQRNKGNFPGRFSGRQFSNSRSEMNVSTLELGDSALYLCASSLTTGNQPQHFGDGTRLSIL.

This clone turned up a few times. The J gene is TRBJ1-2, the V gene TRBV5-1; 7 bases line up with TRBD1. With 3 bases clipped from V and 2 bases from J, the junction kept 1 base outside the gene matches. The CDR3 spans 13 residues. CDR1 and CDR2 from the germline V gene are SGHRS and YFSETQ. As DNA, the CDR3 is TGCGCCAGCAGCTCGACAGGGAACTATGGCTACACCTTC. Translation: CASSSTGNYGYTF.

V and J are TRBV6-6 and TRBJ2-3; D may be TRBD1 (5 bases). The V and J ends lost 3 bases and 7 bases respectively, with 17 bases between them. Per germline, CDR1 MNHNY and CDR2 SVGAGI (reference sequence). This CDR3 is built from 15 residues. The chain's CDR3 is CASSYDTQKGNTQYF. CDR3 in DNA: TGTGCCAGCAGTTATGACACCCAGAAGGGGAATACGCAGTATTTT.